One and the same sample provided the 2 T cell receptor beta chains below, sequenced in a study of control samples from healthy donors and cancer patients. Data came from immunoSEQ multiplex PCR; TCRdb stores just in-frame clones and leaves some out. This repertoire shows more than 95,000 clones, approximately 95% found once; its top ten account for less than 10%. Material for sequencing was blood. The receptors derive from a man younger than 30 in good health.

The chain carries TRBV5-1 and TRBJ2-3, with D possibly matching TRBD2 (6 bases). The germline V and J ends were trimmed by 0 bases and 0 bases, with 8 bases remaining between them. The germline V gene encodes CDR1 SGHRS and CDR2 YFSETQ. The CDR3 runs 15 residues. The CDR3 DNA is TGCGCCAGCAGCTTGGTTGGGACTAGCACAGATACGCAGTATTTT. It codes for CASSLVGTSTDTQYF.

The chain links TRBV30 to TRBJ1-1; 9 positions agree with TRBD1. The CDR3 is 14 amino acids. The J segment lost 6 bases and the V segment lost 5 bases, leaving 10 bases of the junction unmatched. Per the germline V gene, CDR1 is GTSNPN and CDR2 is SVGIG (reference sequence). The CDR3 DNA is TGTGCCTGGGACTGGGGACAGGGAATGGCTGAAGCTTTCTTT. Translated, it gives CAWDWGQGMAEAFF.